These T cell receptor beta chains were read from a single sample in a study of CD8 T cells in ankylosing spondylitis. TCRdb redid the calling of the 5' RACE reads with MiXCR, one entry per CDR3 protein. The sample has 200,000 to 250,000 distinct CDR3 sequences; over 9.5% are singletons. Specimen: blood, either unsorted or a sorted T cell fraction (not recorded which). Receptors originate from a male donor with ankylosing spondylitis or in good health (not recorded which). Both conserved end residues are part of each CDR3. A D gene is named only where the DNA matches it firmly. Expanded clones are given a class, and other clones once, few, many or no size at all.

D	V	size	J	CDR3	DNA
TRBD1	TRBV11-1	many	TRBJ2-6	CASSHPRGLANSGANVLTF	TGTGCCAGCAGCCACCCTAGGGGGCTAGCTAACTCTGGGGCCAACGTCCTGACTTTC
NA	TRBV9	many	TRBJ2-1	CASSVGSYNEQFF	TGTGCCAGCAGCGTCGGTAGCTACAATGAGCAGTTCTTC
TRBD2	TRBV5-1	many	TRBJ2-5	CASSKSGTSGGYQETQYF	TGCGCCAGCAGCAAGTCCGGGACTAGCGGGGGGTACCAAGAGACCCAGTACTTC
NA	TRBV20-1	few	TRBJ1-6	CSAREKEAGDSPLHF	TGCAGTGCTAGAGAGAAGGAGGCAGGAGACTCACCCCTCCACTTT
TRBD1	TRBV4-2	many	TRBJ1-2	CASSPEKTGGRGYTF	TGTGCCAGCAGCCCAGAAAAGACAGGGGGACGTGGCTACACCTTC
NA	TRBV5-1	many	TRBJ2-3	CASSLGPGEDTQYF	TGCGCCAGCAGCCTTGGCCCAGGGGAAGATACGCAGTATTTT
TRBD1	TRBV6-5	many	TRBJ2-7	CASSSPSGTGGYEQYF	TGTGCCAGCAGTTCCCCCTCAGGGACAGGAGGATACGAGCAGTACTTC
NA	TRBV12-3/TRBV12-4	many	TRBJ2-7	CASSPGTLYEQYF	TGTGCCAGCAGTCCCGGGACACTCTACGAGCAGTACTTC
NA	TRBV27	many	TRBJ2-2	CASHQNTGELFF	TGTGCCAGCCATCAGAACACCGGGGAGCTGTTTTTT
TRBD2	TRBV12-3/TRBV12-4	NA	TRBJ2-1	CASSRTSAGEQFF	TGTGCCAGCAGTAGGACTAGTGCTGGCGAGCAGTTCTTC
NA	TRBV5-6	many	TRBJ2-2	CASSLGDNTGELFF	TGTGCCAGCAGCTTGGGAGACAACACCGGGGAGCTGTTTTTT
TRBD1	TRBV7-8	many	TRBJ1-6	CASSLGWGQGSNSPLHF	TGTGCCAGCAGCTTAGGTTGGGGACAGGGGTCTAATTCACCCCTCCACTTT
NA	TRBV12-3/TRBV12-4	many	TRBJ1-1	CASSFDFAGTEAFF	TGTGCCAGCAGTTTCGACTTTGCGGGCACTGAAGCTTTCTTT
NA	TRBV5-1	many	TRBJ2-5	CASSLISGEETQYF	TGCGCCAGCAGCTTGATATCGGGGGAAGAGACCCAGTACTTC
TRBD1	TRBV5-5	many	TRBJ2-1	CASSKTGGSYNEQFF	TGTGCCAGCAGCAAAACAGGGGGGTCCTACAATGAGCAGTTCTTC
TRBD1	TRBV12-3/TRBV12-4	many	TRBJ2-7	CASRKGASLEQYF	TGTGCCAGCAGGAAGGGGGCCTCTCTCGAGCAGTACTTC
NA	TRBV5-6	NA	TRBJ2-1	CASSLASAWGGPGEQFF	TGTGCCAGCAGCTTGGCGTCGGCGTGGGGGGGGCCGGGTGAGCAGTTCTTC
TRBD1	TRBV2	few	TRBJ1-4	CASSQGANEKLFF	TGTGCCAGCTCGCAGGGGGCTAATGAAAAACTGTTTTTT
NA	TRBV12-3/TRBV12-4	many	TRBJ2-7	CASSSLTGEPYEQYF	TGTGCCAGCTCCTCTCTGACGGGAGAACCCTACGAGCAGTACTTC
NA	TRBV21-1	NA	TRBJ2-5	CASSARDRNQETQYF	TGTGCCAGCAGCGCCCGGGACAGAAACCAAGAGACCCAGTACTTC
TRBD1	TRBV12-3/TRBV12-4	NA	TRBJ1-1	CASSGWGTGIGNTEAFF	TGTGCCAGCAGCGGTTGGGGGACAGGGATTGGGAACACTGAAGCTTTCTTT
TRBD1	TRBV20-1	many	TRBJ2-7	CSAPIGTGGNEQYF	TGCAGTGCCCCTATCGGGACAGGGGGAAACGAGCAGTACTTC
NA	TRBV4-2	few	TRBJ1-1	CASSQDRQDEAFF	TGTGCCAGCAGCCAAGATCGGCAGGACGAAGCTTTCTTT